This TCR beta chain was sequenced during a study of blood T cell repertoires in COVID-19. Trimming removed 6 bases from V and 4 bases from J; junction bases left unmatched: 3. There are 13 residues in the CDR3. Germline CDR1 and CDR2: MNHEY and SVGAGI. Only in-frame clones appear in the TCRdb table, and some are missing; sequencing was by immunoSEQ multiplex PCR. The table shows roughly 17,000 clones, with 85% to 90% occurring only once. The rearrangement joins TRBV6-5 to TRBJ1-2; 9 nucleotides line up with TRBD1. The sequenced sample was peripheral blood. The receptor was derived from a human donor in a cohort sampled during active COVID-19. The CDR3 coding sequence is TGTGCCAGCAGGCGGACAGGGGCCTATGGCTACACCTTC. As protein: CASRRTGAYGYTF.